This TCR beta chain was captured by sequencing in a study of memory CD4+ T cells and cytomegalovirus serostatus. Background on the study: Donors were healthy Belgian adults, 9 or 10 CMV seropositive and around 24 seronegative.

The table came from immunoSEQ multiplex PCR; TCRdb's copy has only in-frame clones and leaves some out. The table lists tens of thousands of clones, around 78% of them singletons. On this clone itself: Antigen: not known.

Whole-study results and caveats: Repertoires predicted CMV serostatus with median bootstrapped AUC of 0.95. Suggested: most of the CMV-linked TCR signature lies in CD4+ memory cells.

The sort gate was single viable CD3+CD4+CD8-CD45RO+ cells for memory CD4+ T cells. Serostatus was set by detecting CMV pp150, pp28, p38, p52 IgG. V gave up 0 bases and J gave up 4 bases, with 11 bases separating them. CDR1 is SGHRS and CDR2 is YFSETQ in the germline V gene. The CDR3 contains 15 residues. The receptor's source is an adult in good health and CMV-seronegative. The sequenced sample consisted of memory CD4+ T cells from blood. This chain uses TRBV5-1 with TRBJ1-5; a possible D gene is TRBD1 (5 bases). This CDR3 is CASSLEGAGNQPQHF. CDR3 coding DNA: TGCGCCAGCAGCTTGGAAGGGGCGGGTAATCAGCCCCAGCATTTT.